A selection of T cell receptor beta chains follows, all from one sample in a study of radiotherapy plus CTLA-4 blockade in lung cancer. Data came from immunoSEQ multiplex PCR; TCRdb stores just in-frame clones and leaves some out. The repertoire holds more than 60,000 clones, around 77% seen once, with 2.5% to 3.5% in the top ten. The sample was peripheral blood, taken from a patient treated with radiotherapy plus ipilimumab. The receptors were gathered from a human donor with non-small cell lung cancer who had a complete response to radiotherapy plus ipilimumab. The CDR3 runs from the conserved cysteine through the conserved F or W. Each record gives: clone size, V gene, J gene, D gene, CDR3 DNA, CDR3 protein. D genes are given only for firm matches. Clone size appears in some rows only: once, few, many, or a class for an expanded clone.

clone size: .; V gene: TRBV18; J gene: TRBJ2-2; D gene: TRBD2; CDR3 DNA: TGTGCCAGCTCACTACAGCGGGATGACACCGGGGAGCTGTTTTTT; CDR3 protein: CASSLQRDDTGELFF
clone size: .; V gene: TRBV18; J gene: TRBJ2-7; D gene: .; CDR3 DNA: TGTGCCAGCTCACCAACCCCGGGCTCCTACGAGCAGTACTTC; CDR3 protein: CASSPTPGSYEQYF
clone size: .; V gene: TRBV5-5; J gene: TRBJ2-1; D gene: TRBD2; CDR3 DNA: TGTGCCAGCAGCTTGGGTAGGGGGAGCGGGGGGGCGTTGTTGGCCAATGAGCAGTTCTTC; CDR3 protein: CASSLGRGSGGALLANEQFF
clone size: .; V gene: TRBV19; J gene: TRBJ2-1; D gene: TRBD1; CDR3 DNA: TGTGCCAGTTCTCGGACAGGGCGCAATGAGCAGTTCTTC; CDR3 protein: CASSRTGRNEQFF
clone size: .; V gene: TRBV27; J gene: TRBJ1-2; D gene: TRBD1; CDR3 DNA: TGTGCCAGCAGTGCGACAGGGAAGGCTAACACCTTC; CDR3 protein: CASSATGKANTF
clone size: .; V gene: TRBV19; J gene: TRBJ2-2; D gene: .; CDR3 DNA: TGTGCCAGTAGTACCTCAGGGATTCCCGGGGAGCTGTTTTTT; CDR3 protein: CASSTSGIPGELFF
clone size: .; V gene: TRBV5-6; J gene: TRBJ2-7; D gene: TRBD1; CDR3 DNA: TGTGCCAGCAACAGGGACAGGGAGGGTTACGAGCAGTACTTC; CDR3 protein: CASNRDREGYEQYF
clone size: once; V gene: TRBV11-2; J gene: TRBJ2-7; D gene: .; CDR3 DNA: TGTGCCAGCAGCTTCAGGGGACACTACTACGAGCAGTACTTC; CDR3 protein: CASSFRGHYYEQYF
clone size: few; V gene: TRBV9; J gene: TRBJ1-1; D gene: TRBD1; CDR3 DNA: TGTGCCACTTCACAGGGGGCGAACACTGAAGCTTTCTTT; CDR3 protein: CATSQGANTEAFF
clone size: .; V gene: TRBV2; J gene: TRBJ1-5; D gene: .; CDR3 DNA: TGCGCCAGCAGTGAACAGAGGGTGATCGGCAATCAGCCCCAGCATTTT; CDR3 protein: CASSEQRVIGNQPQHF
clone size: .; V gene: TRBV18; J gene: TRBJ1-2; D gene: .; CDR3 DNA: TGTGCCAGCTCACCCCAGGGAGGGGATGGCTACACCTTC; CDR3 protein: CASSPQGGDGYTF
clone size: .; V gene: TRBV28; J gene: TRBJ2-3; D gene: .; CDR3 DNA: TGTGCCAGCAAACTGAGCACAGATACGCAGTATTTT; CDR3 protein: CASKLSTDTQYF
clone size: .; V gene: TRBV28; J gene: TRBJ2-6; D gene: .; CDR3 DNA: TGTGCCAGCAGTAGCCAGGGTAGCACCCCCCCCGGGGCCAACGTCCTGACTTTC; CDR3 protein: CASSSQGSTPPGANVLTF
clone size: once; V gene: TRBV18; J gene: TRBJ2-6; D gene: TRBD1; CDR3 DNA: TGTGCCAGCTCAGAGGACAGGCTCGGGGCCAACGTCCTGACTTTC; CDR3 protein: CASSEDRLGANVLTF
clone size: .; V gene: TRBV7-9; J gene: TRBJ1-2; D gene: TRBD1; CDR3 DNA: TGTGCCAGCAGCTTCGACAGGGGGAAGGGCTACACCTTC; CDR3 protein: CASSFDRGKGYTF
clone size: .; V gene: TRBV5-4; J gene: TRBJ2-4; D gene: .; CDR3 DNA: TGTGCCAGCAGCGAAGGCGGGGGCCTAGCCAAAAACATTCAGTACTTC; CDR3 protein: CASSEGGGLAKNIQYF
clone size: .; V gene: TRBV6-1; J gene: TRBJ2-5; D gene: .; CDR3 DNA: TGTGCCAGTTGGAGGGACAGTCCTCCCAGTGGAGAGCAGTACTTC; CDR3 protein: CASWRDSPPSGEQYF
clone size: .; V gene: TRBV2; J gene: TRBJ2-6; D gene: .; CDR3 DNA: TGTGCCAGCAGCCCATTCAGGGTCTCTGGGGCCAACGTCCTGACTTTC; CDR3 protein: CASSPFRVSGANVLTF
clone size: .; V gene: TRBV30; J gene: TRBJ2-7; D gene: .; CDR3 DNA: TGTGCCTGGAGTAATAGGGGCGAGCAGTACTTC; CDR3 protein: CAWSNRGEQYF
clone size: .; V gene: TRBV29-1; J gene: TRBJ2-2; D gene: TRBD1; CDR3 DNA: TGCAGCGCCTCGGGACAGGAGAACACCGGGGAGCTGTTTTTT; CDR3 protein: CSASGQENTGELFF
clone size: once; V gene: TRBV5-4; J gene: TRBJ2-1; D gene: .; CDR3 DNA: TGTGCCAGCAGCTTGGGGGGAGCCAACTACAATGAGCAGTTCTTC; CDR3 protein: CASSLGGANYNEQFF
clone size: once; V gene: TRBV28; J gene: TRBJ2-5; D gene: TRBD1; CDR3 DNA: TGTGCCAGCAGTTTGCTTTTCCATGGGGACAGGGAAGAGACCCAGTACTTC; CDR3 protein: CASSLLFHGDREETQYF
clone size: .; V gene: TRBV30; J gene: TRBJ1-5; D gene: .; CDR3 DNA: TGTGCCTGGAGTGTACCCACAGGGATGGTTGGGAGAGGGTATAGCAATCAGCCCCAGCATTTT; CDR3 protein: CAWSVPTGMVGRGYSNQPQHF
clone size: .; V gene: TRBV5-4; J gene: TRBJ2-7; D gene: .; CDR3 DNA: TGTGCCAGCAGCTCAGGACTGTACTCCTACGAGCAGTACTTC; CDR3 protein: CASSSGLYSYEQYF
clone size: .; V gene: TRBV5-1; J gene: TRBJ2-5; D gene: .; CDR3 DNA: TGCGCCAGCAGCTCCTCTCAGCGCGGGGGCCGAGAGACCCAGTACTTC; CDR3 protein: CASSSSQRGGRETQYF
clone size: few; V gene: TRBV30; J gene: TRBJ1-2; D gene: .; CDR3 DNA: TGTGCCTGGAGTGGGGGAAGGGGCTTCAGACCTTTACAGGGTCCCTATGGCTACACCTTC; CDR3 protein: CAWSGGRGFRPLQGPYGYTF
clone size: .; V gene: TRBV2; J gene: TRBJ2-3; D gene: .; CDR3 DNA: TGTGCCAGCAGTGAGAGGGCAGGGGTAACGGATACGCAGTATTTT; CDR3 protein: CASSERAGVTDTQYF
clone size: .; V gene: TRBV19; J gene: TRBJ2-7; D gene: TRBD1; CDR3 DNA: TGTGCCAGTAGTTCCCAGGGGGCGGGGTCCTACGAGCAGTACTTC; CDR3 protein: CASSSQGAGSYEQYF
clone size: .; V gene: TRBV7-6; J gene: TRBJ1-5; D gene: .; CDR3 DNA: TGTGCCAGCAGCAATCAGGGCCTCAATCAGCCCCAGCATTTT; CDR3 protein: CASSNQGLNQPQHF
clone size: .; V gene: TRBV28; J gene: TRBJ1-4; D gene: .; CDR3 DNA: TGTGCCAGCAGTCCCCCAGGATCTAATGAAAAACTGTTTTTT; CDR3 protein: CASSPPGSNEKLFF